These 28 T cell receptor beta chains were all obtained from the same sample, sequenced in a study of PD-1 blockade in classical Hodgkin lymphoma. After autologous stem cell transplantation all patients relapsed, and prior brentuximab vedotin exposure differed between cohorts. Repertoires were generated with immunoSEQ multiplex PCR, while TCRdb's copy carries only in-frame clones and drops some. The data show 70,000 to 85,000 clones, approximately 94% seen once. The sequencing here drew on peripheral blood mononuclear cells (PBMCs), taken at baseline. The receptors shown here come from a human donor with classical Hodgkin lymphoma.

The CDR3 DNA is TGTGCCAGTACCGCTCAGGGATACCAAGAGACCCAGTACTTC. Residues: CASTAQGYQETQYF. This sequence joins TRBV6-1 and TRBJ2-5, with a possible D match to TRBD1 (5 bases). The V gene's germline CDR1 is MNHNS and CDR2 SASEGT. Trimming removed 9 bases at V and 0 bases at J, with 14 bases between. This CDR3 is built from 14 residues.

The chain links TRBV27 to TRBJ2-7; 8 bases agree with TRBD1. The germline V gene encodes CDR1 MNHEY and CDR2 SMNVEV (reference sequence). V lost 4 bases and J lost 3; bases outside the gene matches: 5. This CDR3 has 14 residues. The DNA of the CDR3 is TGTGCCAGCAGTTACGGACAGGGAAGCTACGAGCAGTACTTC. Its protein product is CASSYGQGSYEQYF.

This sequence joins TRBV7-9 and TRBJ2-7, with D possibly TRBD1 on 5 matching bases. V lost 4 bases and J lost 2, with 15 bases in between. The CDR3 is 15 amino acids. CDR1 is SEHNR and CDR2 is FQNEAQ in the germline V gene (reference sequence). CDR3 bases: TGTGCCAGCAGCTCCGACAGACTGGGAACCTACGAGCAGTACTTC. It codes for CASSSDRLGTYEQYF.

The J gene is TRBJ2-7, the V gene TRBV2; no definite D call. Trimming stripped 10 bases from V and 0 bases from J, with 16 bases between. This CDR3 spans 14 amino acids. Germline CDR1 SNHLY, CDR2 FYNNEI. The CDR3 protein is CANGWVANSYEQYF. Here the CDR3 DNA reads TGTGCCAACGGATGGGTCGCGAACTCCTACGAGCAGTACTTC.

This rearrangement joins TRBV28 to TRBJ1-5; 7 bases match TRBD1. Germline CDR1 is MDHEN and CDR2 is SYDVKM. This CDR3 contains 15 residues. After removal of 2 bases from V and 5 bases from J, the junction contained 6 bases not matched to a gene. The CDR3 region has the DNA TGTGCCAGCAGTTTACTAGACAGGGAGGATCAGCCCCAGCATTTT. It codes for CASSLLDREDQPQHF.

The V gene is TRBV19, the J gene TRBJ2-7; a possible D gene is TRBD1 (5 bases). Germline loops: CDR1 LNHDA, CDR2 SQIVND (reference sequence). The CDR3 runs 15 residues. The V end lost 3 bases, the J end lost 2 bases, and 14 bases lay between the germline ends. In nucleotides, the CDR3 is TGTGCCAGTAGTATCCGGCAGGGTCGCGCCTACGAGCAGTACTTC. Translated, it gives CASSIRQGRAYEQYF.

This chain links TRBV27 with TRBJ1-1; D call uncertain. V was trimmed by 0 bases and J by 5 bases, leaving 10 bases between them. Per the germline V gene, CDR1 is MNHEY and CDR2 is SMNVEV (reference sequence). This CDR3 spans 14 amino acids. CDR3 residues: CASSLSKPITEAFF. CDR3 sequence (DNA): TGTGCCAGCAGTTTATCGAAACCAATAACTGAAGCTTTCTTT.

The chain couples TRBV4-1 to TRBJ1-2; D may be TRBD1 (5 bases). This CDR3 comprises 16 residues. V shed 0 bases and J shed 4 bases, with 15 bases lying between them. Germline V gene lookup returns CDR1 MGHRA and CDR2 YSYEKL. CDR3 DNA: TGCGCCAGCAGCCAAGAGGGGTCCGGGACTCCCTATGGCTACACCTTC. Amino acids: CASSQEGSGTPYGYTF.

The chain joins TRBV11-2 to TRBJ2-1; D is uncertain. The CDR3 contains 15 residues. Trimming left V 4 bases short and J 0 bases short, with 10 bases between. The V gene's germline CDR1 is SGHAT and CDR2 FQNNGV. The CDR3 nucleotides are TGTGCCAGCAGCTATACTGCTAGCTCCTACAATGAGCAGTTCTTC. Translating gives CASSYTASSYNEQFF.

The rearrangement joins TRBV27 to TRBJ2-7; 9 bases are shared with TRBD1. The germline CDR1 and CDR2 sequences are MNHEY and SMNVEV (reference sequence). V shed 7 bases, J shed 3 bases, and the junction held 4 bases outside the gene matches. The CDR3 length is 13 residues. CDR3 residues: CASKGTGFYEQYF. The CDR3 bases are TGTGCCAGCAAAGGGACAGGGTTCTACGAGCAGTACTTC.

The chain carries TRBV27 and TRBJ2-5; the match to TRBD2 covers 8 bases. Germline lookup yields CDR1 MNHEY and CDR2 SMNVEV (reference sequence). This CDR3 is 15 amino acids long. J gave up 1 base and V 8 bases, and 9 bases lay outside the gene matches. Here the CDR3 DNA reads TGTGCCAGCGGGAATAGCGGGACGGTCCAAGAGACCCAGTACTTC. Encoded protein: CASGNSGTVQETQYF.

The chain combines TRBV6-5 with TRBJ1-2, with TRBD1 identical over 7 bases. The length of the CDR3 is 13 residues. Germline CDR1 and CDR2: MNHEY and SVGAGI. The V segment lost 5 bases and the J segment 6 bases; nucleotides outside the gene matches: 6. This chain's CDR3 is CASSVTGVDGYTF. The CDR3 nucleotides read TGTGCCAGCAGTGTAACAGGGGTGGATGGCTACACCTTC.

This rearrangement joins TRBV7-3 to TRBJ1-2; 8 positions agree with TRBD1. The germline V gene encodes CDR1 SGHTA and CDR2 FQGTGA. J lost 8 bases, V lost 0 bases, and 11 bases had no gene match. The CDR3 is 16 amino acids. CDR3 nucleotides: TGTGCCAGCAGCTTAACGGGACAGGACCCGCCTCAGGGCTACACCTTC. Translation gives CASSLTGQDPPQGYTF.

The V and J genes are TRBV4-2 and TRBJ2-3; D not resolved. Looked up from germline, CDR1 is LGHNA and CDR2 is YNFKEQ. V gave up 3 bases and J gave up 3 bases, with 7 bases separating them. This CDR3 has 13 residues. The CDR3, as DNA: TGTGCCAGCAGCCAGACTCCGACAGATACGCAGTATTTT. This codes for CASSQTPTDTQYF.

This chain joins TRBV19 and TRBJ2-6, with TRBD1 matching over 8 bases. Germline values: CDR1 LNHDA, CDR2 SQIVND (reference sequence). CDR3 length: 15 amino acids. V was clipped by 11 bases and J by 2 bases; unmatched bases: 8. The CDR3 DNA follows: TGTGCCTCTGAATGGACAGGGACTGGGGCCAACGTCCTGACTTTC. Amino acid sequence: CASEWTGTGANVLTF.

DNA for the CDR3: TGTGCCAGCAGCCAAGATGGAAGCGGGGGACCCACAGATACGCAGTATTTT. Amino acids: CASSQDGSGGPTDTQYF. The J gene is TRBJ2-3, the V gene TRBV4-2, with 8 bases fitting TRBD2. Trimming took 0 bases from V and 2 from J; bases not matched to a gene: 7. Germline lookup yields CDR1 LGHNA and CDR2 YNFKEQ. The CDR3 is 17 amino acids.

This clone was observed once. CDR3 sequence reads: CASSLDRGFGEQFF. CDR3 DNA: TGTGCCAGCAGCTTGGACAGGGGATTTGGTGAGCAGTTCTTC. The chain has TRBV7-9 and TRBJ2-1; 9 bases fit TRBD1. Germline V gene sequence: CDR1 SEHNR, CDR2 FQNEAQ (reference sequence). V shed 3 bases and J 9 bases; nucleotides not matched to a gene: 6. The CDR3 spans 14 residues. The variable domain in full, completed from reference TRBV7-9 and TRBJ2-1, reads DTGVSQNPRHKITKRGQNVTFRCDPISEHNRLYWYRQTLGQGPEFLTYFQNEAQLEKSRLLSDRFSAERPKGSFSTLEIQRTEQGDSAMYLCASSLDRGFGEQFFGPGTRLTVL.

The J gene is TRBJ2-2, the V gene TRBV27; 7 bases align to TRBD2. Germline-derived CDR1 and CDR2 are MNHEY and SMNVEV (reference sequence). The CDR3 covers 15 residues. V was pared by 6 bases and J by 1 base, with 5 bases of the junction left unmatched. CDR3 in DNA: TGTGCCAGCAGCCACCGGGGGGTGAACACCGGGGAGCTGTTTTTT. Translated, it gives CASSHRGVNTGELFF.

This rearrangement joins TRBV13 to TRBJ1-6; D is perhaps TRBD1 (5 bases). Per the germline V gene, CDR1 is PRHDT and CDR2 is FYEKMQ (reference sequence). The ends were cut back, 5 bases at V and 9 bases at J, with 17 bases in the middle. The CDR3 is 15 amino acids. Here the CDR3 reads CASSQGNQGSSPLHF. CDR3 sequence (DNA): TGTGCCAGCAGCCAAGGAAACCAGGGAAGTTCACCCCTCCACTTT. The whole variable domain, remainder taken from reference TRBV13 and TRBJ1-6, is AAGVIQSPRHLIKEKRETATLKCYPIPRHDTVYWYQQGPGQDPQFLISFYEKMQSDKGSIPDRFSAQQFSDYHSELNMSSLELGDSALYFCASSQGNQGSSPLHFGNGTRLTVT.

This chain joins TRBV9 and TRBJ2-1; tentative D call: TRBD1 (5 bases). Deletions cut 0 bases from V and 8 bases from J, with 18 bases between. This CDR3 comprises 16 residues. Germline CDR1 is SGDLS and CDR2 is YYNGEE. The CDR3 here is CASSVAAGWSVDEQFF. In DNA, the CDR3 is TGTGCCAGCAGCGTAGCGGCAGGGTGGAGTGTCGATGAGCAGTTCTTC.

This sequence joins TRBV6-5 and TRBJ1-2; weak D call: TRBD1 (5 bases). The V end was cut by 8 bases, the J end by 8 bases, with 21 bases between. Germline values: CDR1 MNHEY, CDR2 SVGAGI. The CDR3 totals 14 residues. The CDR3 protein is CASSVGGVGRGYTF. In DNA form, the CDR3 reads TGTGCCAGCTCGGTGGGAGGGGTGGGGAGGGGCTACACCTTC.

This rearrangement joins TRBV29-1 to TRBJ2-6; the D is unclear. Germline CDR1 SQVTM, CDR2 ANQGSEA. Between the trimmed V and J ends, which lost 4 bases and 0 bases, there was a span of 7 bases. The CDR3 sequence is 14 residues long. This CDR3 is CSVGADSGANVLTF. In nucleotides, the CDR3 is TGCAGCGTTGGGGCGGACTCTGGGGCCAACGTCCTGACTTTC.

The rearrangement links TRBV11-2 to TRBJ2-3, with TRBD2 matching 15 bases. Germline V gene data show CDR1 as SGHAT and CDR2 as FQNNGV. This CDR3 has 16 residues. V lost 3 bases and J lost 3; bases outside the gene matches: 1. CDR3 loop: CASSLGLAGGTDTQYF. CDR3 nucleotide sequence: TGTGCCAGCAGCTTGGGACTAGCGGGGGGTACAGATACGCAGTATTTT. Combining the CDR3 with reference TRBV11-2 and TRBJ2-3 gives the whole variable domain EAGVAQSPRYKIIEKRQSVAFWCNPISGHATLYWYQQILGQGPKLLIQFQNNGVVDDSQLPKDRFSAERLKGVDSTLKIQPAKLEDSAVYLCASSLGLAGGTDTQYFGPGTRLTVL.

This clone appeared once. J is TRBJ2-6 and V is TRBV5-4; no firm D call. From germline, CDR1 is SGHNT and CDR2 YYREEE (reference sequence). Trimming removed 1 base from V and 2 bases from J, with 13 bases in between. The CDR3 extends over 17 amino acids. This CDR3 is CASSLIGGGAGANVLTF. DNA of the CDR3: TGTGCCAGCAGCTTGATCGGTGGTGGGGCTGGGGCCAACGTCCTGACTTTC.

The chain joins TRBV6-5 to TRBJ1-3; D is uncertain. Germline lookup yields CDR1 MNHEY and CDR2 SVGAGI. V was shortened by 0 bases and J by 1 base, with 1 base between the two germline ends. CDR3 size: 13 residues. CDR3 residues: CASSYSSGNTIYF. In DNA, the CDR3 is TGTGCCAGCAGTTACTCGTCTGGAAACACCATATATTTT.

The rearrangement joins TRBV18 to TRBJ2-7, with 10 bases lining up with TRBD2. V lost 0 bases and J lost 2; bases outside the gene matches: 7. Germline loops: CDR1 KGHSH, CDR2 LQKENI. The CDR3 contains 17 residues. The CDR3 reads CASSPPTLAGWAYEQYF. CDR3 nucleotide sequence: TGTGCCAGCTCACCACCGACACTAGCGGGGTGGGCCTACGAGCAGTACTTC. The full variable domain, with the rest looked up from reference TRBV18 and TRBJ2-7, is NAGVMQNPRHLVRRRGQEARLRCSPMKGHSHVYWYRQLPEEGLKFMVYLQKENIIDESGMPKERFSAEFPKEGPSILRIQQVVRGDSAAYFCASSPPTLAGWAYEQYFGPGTRLTVT.

This clone was counted a single time. This rearrangement joins TRBV19 to TRBJ1-2; possibly TRBD1 for D (6 bases). V lost 0 bases and J 2 bases, leaving 10 bases between the germline ends. This CDR3 contains 15 residues. Per the germline V gene, CDR1 is LNHDA and CDR2 is SQIVND (reference sequence). The CDR3 DNA is TGTGCCAGTAGTATAGATCGGGGGCCAAACTATGGCTACACCTTC. It codes for CASSIDRGPNYGYTF. Full variable domain (outside the CDR3, taken from reference TRBV19 and TRBJ1-2): DGGITQSPKYLFRKEGQNVTLSCEQNLNHDAMYWYRQDPGQGLRLIYYSQIVNDFQKGDIAEGYSVSREKKESFPLTVTSAQKNPTAFYLCASSIDRGPNYGYTFGSGTRLTVV.

This chain joins TRBV6-1 and TRBJ1-2; D not resolved. Germline V CDR1 and CDR2: MNHNS, SASEGT. Trimming stripped 2 bases from V and 8 bases from J, with 12 bases between. This CDR3 comprises 13 residues. As DNA, the CDR3 is TGTGCCAGCAGTGAACTTGGTGTGGCAGGCTACACCTTC. Protein sequence: CASSELGVAGYTF.